This TCR beta chain was recorded in a study of metastatic and nonmetastatic thyroid tumors. About the research overall: Repertoires were compared across blood and tumor or nodule tissue from malignant and benign thyroid patients.

The length of the CDR3 is 16 residues. J was trimmed by 6 bases and V by 4 bases; bases with no gene match: 10. Germline loops: CDR1 KGHSH, CDR2 LQKENI. The study, taken as a whole, reports: A significant increase in TCR beta diversity was reportedly seen in malignant thyroid tumors relative to benign nodules, in blood and tumor.

Worth noting for this clone: Its matching antigen is unknown. Being one base from a much bigger clone, this may be a read error. The conserved final phenylalanine or tryptophan is absent from the CDR3, which likely points to a read error.

Patients were all untreated before their thyroid surgery. TCRdb reassembled clones from the PCR reads with MiXCR. The top ten clones hold around 3% of a sample with over 30,000 clones, 20% to 25% of them seen once. Input material: tumor tissue. This TCR was sampled from a male donor with papillary thyroid cancer or a benign thyroid nodule (not recorded which). Some clones in this sample may be carry-over from other donors' samples. The chain recombines TRBV18 with TRBJ2-2; 8 nucleotides match TRBD1. This chain's CDR3 is CASSHRTGNTAGELFL. In DNA form, the CDR3 reads TGTGCCAGCTCACACCGGACAGGGAATACCGCCGGGGAGCTGTTTCTT.